The rows below give T cell receptor beta chains drawn from one sample of a study of breast tumors, draining lymph nodes, adjacent tissues. MiXCR, applied by TCRdb to the multiplex PCR reads, yields one record per CDR3 protein. In the table there are about 140,000 distinct CDR3 sequences, approximately 32% of which are singletons. Material for sequencing was axillary lymph node tissue. The receptors were sampled from a female donor with breast cancer. Some clones in this sample may be carry-over from other donors' samples. CDR3s include the opening cysteine and the closing phenylalanine or tryptophan. Each record gives: D gene, J gene, V gene, clone size, CDR3 DNA, CDR3 protein. The D gene is left open where the match is weak. Rows may omit the clone size; those that give it use once, few, many or a size class.

NA | TRBJ2-5 | TRBV3-1 | many | TGTGCCAGCAGCCACGGAATATCCCCAAAGCACCAAGAGACCCAGTACTTC | CASSHGISPKHQETQYF
TRBD1 | TRBJ1-6 | TRBV11-2 | many | TGTGCCAGCAGGCAGGGGGAGGGGGGTAATTCACCCCTCCACTTT | CASRQGEGGNSPLHF
NA | TRBJ1-2 | TRBV7-6 | many | TGTGCCAGCAGCTCGTCTAACTATGGCTACACCTTC | CASSSSNYGYTF
NA | TRBJ1-4 | TRBV7-9 | NA | TGTGCCAGCAGCTCCCGCTTGGAGGGTGGTGGAAAACTGTTTTTT | CASSSRLEGGGKLFF
TRBD1 | TRBJ1-5 | TRBV7-2 | NA | TGTGCTAGGACAGGCCGGAATCAGCCCCAGCATTTT | CARTGRNQPQHF
TRBD1 | TRBJ1-2 | TRBV6-2/TRBV6-3 | many | TGTGCCACCCTACAGGGGGAGCGCGGCTACACCTTC | CATLQGERGYTF
NA | TRBJ2-2 | TRBV28 | NA | TGTGCCAGCAGGTACCCCACCGGGGAGCTGTTTTTT | CASRYPTGELFF
NA | TRBJ1-2 | TRBV6-4 | NA | TGTGCCAGCAGTGACTTGGGGCTTAACTATGGCTACACCTTC | CASSDLGLNYGYTF
NA | TRBJ2-5 | TRBV19 | many | TGTGCCAGTAGTAGACCCGAGGGGGGGAAAGAGACCCAGTACTTC | CASSRPEGGKETQYF
NA | TRBJ2-7 | TRBV28 | many | TGTGCCAGCAGTCCCGCTGACGAGGTCTACGAGCAGTACTTC | CASSPADEVYEQYF
NA | TRBJ2-3 | TRBV28 | many | TGTGCCAGCAGTTTGGTGGGCGCGGGGAGCACAGATACGCAGTATTTT | CASSLVGAGSTDTQYF
NA | TRBJ2-2 | TRBV30 | many | TGTGCCTGGAAACACAAACCGGGACTCAACACCGGGGAGCTGTTTTTT | CAWKHKPGLNTGELFF
TRBD2 | TRBJ2-1 | TRBV29-1 | many | TGCAGCGTTGACACAAGGGGAGGGGTAACCGATGAGCAGTTCTTC | CSVDTRGGVTDEQFF
TRBD1 | TRBJ1-2 | TRBV7-9 | many | TGTGCCAGCAGCTCAGCCACAGGGGGCGCGAATGGCTACACCTTC | CASSSATGGANGYTF
NA | TRBJ1-2 | TRBV6-5 | many | TGTGCCAGCAGTCACTCGAGAGGGAATACTAACTATGGCTACACCTTC | CASSHSRGNTNYGYTF
TRBD1 | TRBJ2-7 | TRBV5-1 | many | TGCGCCAGCAGCTTGGACGGGACAGCGGCCTACGAGCAGTACTTC | CASSLDGTAAYEQYF
NA | TRBJ2-5 | TRBV5-6 | many | TGTGCCAGCAGCTTGGGAGCGGCGGGGCTCGAGACCCAGTACTTC | CASSLGAAGLETQYF
TRBD1 | TRBJ2-2 | TRBV7-2 | many | TGTGCCAGCAACCTGGGGACAGGGCACCCCGGGGAGCTGTTTTTT | CASNLGTGHPGELFF
NA | TRBJ1-6 | TRBV7-2 | NA | TGTGCCAGCAGCTTTAAGCCGGGGAATAATTCACCCCTCCACTTT | CASSFKPGNNSPLHF
TRBD1 | TRBJ1-2 | TRBV12-3/TRBV12-4 | many | TGTGCCAGCAGGGAGGGGACAGCTTACTACACCTTC | CASREGTAYYTF
NA | TRBJ1-6 | TRBV7-3 | NA | TGTGCCAGCAGCTTAGTTGGGGTTACCCTCCACTTT | CASSLVGVTLHF
NA | TRBJ1-6 | TRBV28 | many | TGTGCCAGCAGTTTAGGTTACAACCCCTCACTCTATAATTCACCCCTCCACTTT | CASSLGYNPSLYNSPLHF
NA | TRBJ2-5 | TRBV6-5 | many | TGTGCCAGCAGTTACCTAGGGACAGGGTCTAGCGGGTTTCCAGGGGAGACCCAGTACTTC | CASSYLGTGSSGFPGETQYF
TRBD1 | TRBJ1-5 | TRBV5-1 | many | TGCGCCAGCAGCTTGGACAGGGGGGTAGGTCAGCCCCAGCATTTT | CASSLDRGVGQPQHF
TRBD1 | TRBJ1-5 | TRBV7-8 | many | TGTGCCAGCAGCTTAGCTTCACAGGGGGCTAGCAATCAGCCCCAGCATTTT | CASSLASQGASNQPQHF
NA | TRBJ1-6 | TRBV6-5 | many | TGTGCCAGCAGTCACTCGGGCAGGGCACGTGTTTCCTATAATTCACCCCTCCACTTT | CASSHSGRARVSYNSPLHF
NA | TRBJ1-4 | TRBV18 | many | TGTGCCAGCTCACCATTTATGGACGCGCGTGATGAAAAACTGTTTTTT | CASSPFMDARDEKLFF
TRBD1 | TRBJ1-6 | TRBV4-3 | once | TGCGCCAGCAGCCTTTCAGGACAGGGACACTCACCCCTCCACTTT | CASSLSGQGHSPLHF
NA | TRBJ2-3 | TRBV7-9 | NA | TGTGCCAGCAGCTTAGAGGCACCCTCCTACAATGAGCAGTATTTT | CASSLEAPSYNEQYF
TRBD2 | TRBJ2-3 | TRBV24-1 | NA | TGTGCCGCCAGTGATGGGACTAGCGACACAGATATGCAGTATTTT | CAASDGTSDTDMQYF
NA | TRBJ1-6 | TRBV30 | many | TGTGCCTGGACCTGGCAGGGTTATAATTCACCCCTCCACTTT | CAWTWQGYNSPLHF
NA | TRBJ2-1 | TRBV24-1 | many | TGTGCCACCAGCAGTCCCGAGTGGCGGCAGTTCTTC | CATSSPEWRQFF
NA | TRBJ2-6 | TRBV5-1 | many | TGCGCCAGCAGCTTGAGAGTTGGTGGGGCCAACGTCCTGACTTTC | CASSLRVGGANVLTF
TRBD1 | TRBJ2-3 | TRBV7-9 | many | TGTGCCAGCGGACAGGGGGAAGGTACGCAGTATTTT | CASGQGEGTQYF
NA | TRBJ1-4 | TRBV6-5 | NA | TGTGCCAGCAGTCCCACCCCAGGGGCAACTAATGAAAAACTGTTTTTT | CASSPTPGATNEKLFF
TRBD2 | TRBJ2-1 | TRBV6-5 | many | TGTGCCAGCAGTTACTCCGGGGGACTAGCGGGGGAGGCGCGGTTCTTC | CASSYSGGLAGEARFF
NA | TRBJ2-1 | TRBV4-1 | NA | TGCGCCAGCAGCCCATTATTGGGGAGCTCCTACAATGAGCAGTTCTTC | CASSPLLGSSYNEQFF
TRBD1 | TRBJ2-5 | TRBV6-5 | NA | TGTGCCAGCAGTTACACACAGGGGAGAGGTCAGCCCCAGTACTTC | CASSYTQGRGQPQYF
NA | TRBJ2-5 | TRBV7-2 | many | TGTGCCAGCAGTTTCCTCCGGGCCTCGAGGGAGACCCAGTACTTC | CASSFLRASRETQYF
TRBD1 | TRBJ1-2 | TRBV6-6 | many | TGTGCCAGCAGTCACTCGCCAGGGGGTTCGGGAGGCTACACCTTC | CASSHSPGGSGGYTF
NA | TRBJ1-5 | TRBV6-4 | many | TGTGCCAGCAGTGACTCTCCCTTCCGGCAGCCCCAGCATTTT | CASSDSPFRQPQHF
TRBD1 | TRBJ2-5 | TRBV18 | many | TGTGCCAGCTCAACTTTGGACAGGGAGGACGAGACCCAGTACTTC | CASSTLDREDETQYF
NA | TRBJ1-3 | TRBV10-3 | many | TGTGCCATCAGTGGGGATTATTTCTCTGGAAACACCATATATTTT | CAISGDYFSGNTIYF
NA | TRBJ2-2 | TRBV20-1 | NA | TGCAGTGCTAGGGACAGGAACACCGGGGAGCTGTTTTTT | CSARDRNTGELFF
TRBD1 | TRBJ1-5 | TRBV18 | few | TGTGCCAGCTCGGCCCTAAGTCAGGGGGGGCCTAGGAGCAATCAGCCCCAGCATTTT | CASSALSQGGPRSNQPQHF
TRBD1 | TRBJ1-2 | TRBV29-1 | many | TGCAGCGTTGGATTAGGGGGCGCAAACTATGGCTACACCTTC | CSVGLGGANYGYTF
TRBD1 | TRBJ1-5 | TRBV6-1 | NA | TGTGCCAGCAGTAAAATACCGGGACAGGGGATTAAAGGCAATCAGCCCCAGCATTTT | CASSKIPGQGIKGNQPQHF
NA | TRBJ1-4 | TRBV5-6 | many | TGTGCCAGCAGCCCCTGGAAGGACGAAAAACTGTTTTTT | CASSPWKDEKLFF
NA | TRBJ1-2 | TRBV12-3/TRBV12-4 | many | TGTGCCAGCAGCCTTTCGGGAGATGGCTACACCTTC | CASSLSGDGYTF
TRBD2 | TRBJ2-3 | TRBV6-1 | many | TGTGCCAGCAGTGAAGGGGCGGGGGGATTTTATACGCAGTATTTT | CASSEGAGGFYTQYF
NA | TRBJ2-5 | TRBV5-1 | once | TGCGCCAGCAGGAGAAGACAGCGAGAGACCCAGTACTTC | CASRRRQRETQYF